This T cell receptor beta chain was identified during a study of T cell repertoires in cytomegalovirus infection. One entry per CDR3 protein, called by TCRdb with MiXCR from the reads. The sample has 200,000 to 300,000 distinct CDR3 sequences; roughly an eighth are singletons. This clonotype was seen ten or more times. Its antigen is currently unknown. Germline V gene lookup returns CDR1 MDHEN and CDR2 SYDVKM. The CDR3 has 16 amino acids. The ends were cut back, 6 bases at V and 4 bases at J, with 18 bases in the middle. Study outcomes and limitations: Totalled public TCR beta family frequency picked out people who carried CMV plus the relevant HLA.

Sequenced input: PBMCs. V gene TRBV28 combines with J gene TRBJ1-4, with a weak D call TRBD1 (5 bases). This receptor was taken from a human donor in good health (CMV status not recorded). Some clones in this sample may be carry-over from other donors' samples. CDR3 residues: CASRSLDGQFNEKLFF. The CDR3 nucleotides are TGTGCCAGCAGATCCCTGGACGGACAATTTAATGAAAAACTGTTTTTT.